This is a list of T cell receptor beta chains from one sample in a study of OX40 agonist ivuxolimab in advanced cancers. Generated by immunoSEQ multiplex PCR, the TCRdb table keeps only in-frame clones and is missing some. The sample has approximately 87,000 clones, approximately 85% seen once; the top ten hold roughly 4%. The sequences come from CD4+ or CD8+ T cells sorted from blood, collected in a trial of the OX40 agonist ivuxolimab. These receptors were collected from an adult with an advanced solid tumor such as melanoma, head and neck, liver or kidney cancer. Each CDR3 is given with its conserved first and last residue. The order of the fields is clone size, V gene, J gene, D gene, CDR3 DNA, CDR3 protein. D genes are given only for firm matches. Clone size is not always given. Where it is, it says once, few, many or a class for expanded clones.

>few|TRBV7-9|TRBJ2-7|TRBD2
TGTGCCAGCAGCCGAAGCGGGATCTCCTACGAGCAGTACTTC
CASSRSGISYEQYF
>-|TRBV10-3|TRBJ2-5|TRBD1
TGTGCCATCAGTGACCGAGCGACAGGGGGCGCAGAGACCCAGTACTTC
CAISDRATGGAETQYF
>-|TRBV28|TRBJ1-2|-
TGTGCCAGCAGTCCCGGGACCGCGTTTTCTGACATTGTGGGCTACACCTTC
CASSPGTAFSDIVGYTF
>once|TRBV6-1|TRBJ1-2|-
TGTGCCAGCAGTGAAGGCGGGGCTTCGGGTGGCTACACCTTC
CASSEGGASGGYTF
>once|TRBV11-2|TRBJ2-2|TRBD1
TGTGCCAGCAGCTTGGACAGGGTGGGGAACACCGGGGAGCTGTTTTTT
CASSLDRVGNTGELFF
>-|TRBV5-4|TRBJ2-1|-
TGTGCCAGCAGCTTGGCCCAGGTAAACGAGCAGTTCTTC
CASSLAQVNEQFF
>-|TRBV2|TRBJ1-2|-
TGTGCCAGCAGTGAACCCAGTAACTATGGCTACACCTTC
CASSEPSNYGYTF
>once|TRBV7-9|TRBJ2-1|-
TGTGCCAGCAGCTTAGTGGGTCGGCAGGCCTCTAGCTCCTACAATGAGCAGTTCTTC
CASSLVGRQASSSYNEQFF
>-|TRBV5-1|TRBJ1-1|TRBD1
TGCGCCAGCACTCCGGGACAGGGTCGGACTGAAGCTTTCTTT
CASTPGQGRTEAFF
>-|TRBV10-3|TRBJ2-5|TRBD1
TGTGCCACGGGGGACAGGGGGCAAGAGACCCAGTACTTC
CATGDRGQETQYF
>-|TRBV14|TRBJ2-7|-
TGTGCCAGCAGCCAAGACCCTGACAGACCGAGGGAGCAGTACTTC
CASSQDPDRPREQYF
>-|TRBV5-1|TRBJ2-3|TRBD2
TGCGCCAGCAGCTTGCCTAGCGGGAGAGGTGATACGCAGTATTTT
CASSLPSGRGDTQYF
>-|TRBV28|TRBJ2-7|TRBD2
TGTGCCAGCAGGAGCGGGAGATCCTCCTACGAGCAGTACTTC
CASRSGRSSYEQYF
>-|TRBV29-1|TRBJ1-2|-
TGCAGCGTTGTGCGGCAGAACTATGGCTACACCTTC
CSVVRQNYGYTF
>-|TRBV5-1|TRBJ2-7|TRBD2
TGCGCCAGCAGCCTTGGGACTAGCGGGAGTTACGAGCAGTACTTC
CASSLGTSGSYEQYF
>once|TRBV16|TRBJ1-2|TRBD1
TGTGCCAGCAGCCCCGGACAGGACTATGGCTACACCTTC
CASSPGQDYGYTF
>-|TRBV9|TRBJ2-1|TRBD2
TGTGCCAGCAGCCCAGGGACTAGCTCGTACAATGAGCAGTTCTTC
CASSPGTSSYNEQFF
>once|TRBV7-2|TRBJ2-2|TRBD1
TGTGCCAGCAGCCAGGGGGCGATCCACACCGGGGAGCTGTTTTTT
CASSQGAIHTGELFF
>-|TRBV5-1|TRBJ1-2|-
TGCGCCAGCAGGAACGAGGGATACGGCTACACCTTC
CASRNEGYGYTF
>-|TRBV7-2|TRBJ2-1|TRBD1
TGTGCCAGCAGCTCGGGACAGTACAATGAGCAGTTCTTC
CASSSGQYNEQFF
>-|TRBV6-1|TRBJ1-1|-
TGTGCCAGCAGTGAAGCGCTTCCATCAATGAACACTGAAGCTTTCTTT
CASSEALPSMNTEAFF
>-|TRBV5-1|TRBJ2-2|TRBD1
TGCGCCAGCAGCCCCCAGGGACAGGCAATAACCGGGGAGCTGTTTTTT
CASSPQGQAITGELFF
>-|TRBV7-9|TRBJ2-5|-
TGTGCCGTACGCGGGCAAGAGACCCAGTACTTC
CAVRGQETQYF
>-|TRBV6-6|TRBJ2-7|TRBD2
TGTGCCAGCAGTAAAACTAGCGGGAGGTTCGGCGAGCAGTACTTC
CASSKTSGRFGEQYF
>-|TRBV5-4|TRBJ2-7|-
TGTGCCAGCAGCTTGGTTGGGGTAAGCTCCTACGAGCAGTACTTC
CASSLVGVSSYEQYF
>once|TRBV5-1|TRBJ2-5|TRBD1
TGCGCCAGCAGCTTGGGACAGGGGATGGGAGAGACCCAGTACTTC
CASSLGQGMGETQYF
>-|TRBV19|TRBJ1-1|-
TGTGCCAGTAGCGGAATGCCAACAGCGCAAGGCACTGAAGCTTTCTTT
CASSGMPTAQGTEAFF
>-|TRBV19|TRBJ1-2|-
TGTGCCACCCTCCGGAACTATGGCTACACCTTC
CATLRNYGYTF
>-|TRBV7-9|TRBJ1-2|-
TGTGCCAGCAGCTTATCTTTGGGGCTCGGCTACACCTTC
CASSLSLGLGYTF
>-|TRBV28|TRBJ1-3|TRBD1
TGTGCCAGCAGTCCGCGGACAGGGTATGGAAACACCATATATTTT
CASSPRTGYGNTIYF
>-|TRBV6-5|TRBJ1-4|-
TGTGCCAGCAGTTACTCTGGTAATGAAAAACTGTTTTTT
CASSYSGNEKLFF
>-|TRBV18|TRBJ1-1|TRBD1
TGTGCCAGCTCACCTGGACAGGGCTTATTTTCGACTGAAGCTTTCTTT
CASSPGQGLFSTEAFF
>-|TRBV7-2|TRBJ2-1|TRBD2
TGTGCCAGCAGCCATAGCGGGCCGAGCTCCTACAATGAGCAGTTCTTC
CASSHSGPSSYNEQFF
>-|TRBV5-4|TRBJ2-7|-
TGTGCCAGCAGCTTACATAGCTCCTACGAGCAGTACTTC
CASSLHSSYEQYF
>-|TRBV5-3|TRBJ2-3|TRBD2
TGTGCCAGAAGCTTACAGCGGGAGGGCCAGGAAGATACGCAGTATTTT
CARSLQREGQEDTQYF
>-|TRBV7-9|TRBJ1-2|-
TGTGCCAGCAGCTTAGGGGCCGACAGGAGTTATGGCTACACCTTC
CASSLGADRSYGYTF
>-|TRBV5-1|TRBJ2-2|TRBD1
TGCGCCAGCAGCTTTACAGGGGGCGCGACCGGGGAGCTGTTTTTT
CASSFTGGATGELFF
>-|TRBV4-2|TRBJ2-2|-
TGTGCCAGCAGTCGGGACCCCACGAACACCGGGGAGCTGTTTTTT
CASSRDPTNTGELFF
>-|TRBV28|TRBJ1-4|-
TGTGCCAGCAGTTTGAATGGGGCGGAAAAACTGTTTTTT
CASSLNGAEKLFF
>-|TRBV29-1|TRBJ2-1|TRBD2
TGCAGCGTTGTTAGCCAGGCGGGGGACTACTACAATGAGCAGTTCTTC
CSVVSQAGDYYNEQFF
>-|TRBV28|TRBJ2-7|-
TGTGCCAGCAGGGTAGCGAACTCCTACGAGCAGTACTTC
CASRVANSYEQYF
>-|TRBV18|TRBJ2-1|-
TGTGCCAGCTCACTAGGAACAGGCGGTTACAATGAGCAGTTCTTC
CASSLGTGGYNEQFF
>-|TRBV5-6|TRBJ2-2|-
TGTGCCAGCAGCTCGTTAGGCGGCAGGGGAGGCGGGGAGCTGTTTTTT
CASSSLGGRGGGELFF
>-|TRBV7-2|TRBJ2-5|TRBD2
TGTGCCAGCAGCCGTAGCGGGATCGTTGAGACCCAGTACTTC
CASSRSGIVETQYF
>-|TRBV29-1|TRBJ2-4|-
TGCAGGGGGGCTCGGACAGCCAAAAACATTCAGTACTTC
CRGARTAKNIQYF
>-|TRBV2|TRBJ2-7|TRBD1
TGTGCCAGCAGTAAGGGACAGGGGGCCTACGAGCAGTACTTC
CASSKGQGAYEQYF